A selection of T cell receptor beta chains follows, all from one sample in a study of T-cell memory formation after mild COVID-19. TCRdb re-derived calls from the 5' RACE reads in MiXCR, one entry per CDR3 protein. This table holds 470,000 or so distinct CDR3 sequences, over 15% found once. Material for sequencing was PBMCs or a T cell subset sorted from them (not recorded which). These receptors were taken from an adult woman who had mild COVID-19 (a few samples of this study predate the infection). Cell type and time point are not known. CDR3s include the opening cysteine and the closing phenylalanine or tryptophan. The D gene is left open where the match is weak. Expanded clones are given a class, and other clones once, few, many or no size at all.

NA | NA | TRBJ1-1 | 19 | TRBV4-1 | CASSQAGLSRGGMNTEAFF | TGCGCCAGCAGCCAAGCGGGACTTTCCCGAGGAGGGATGAACACTGAAGCTTTCTTT
NA | NA | TRBJ2-1 | 15 | TRBV24-1 | CATSDLDSYDNEQFF | TGTGCCACCAGTGATCTGGACAGTTATGACAATGAGCAGTTCTTC
NA | NA | TRBJ2-3 | 12 | TRBV6-4 | CASSDAANTQYF | TGTGCCAGCAGTGATGCCGCGAATACGCAGTATTTT
once | NA | TRBJ1-1 | 17 | TRBV4-1 | CASSQVRGISGNTEAFF | TGCGCCAGCAGCCAAGTGAGGGGTATCTCAGGGAACACTGAAGCTTTCTTT
NA | TRBD1 | TRBJ2-1 | 14 | TRBV24-1 | CATSEAGTGNEQFF | TGTGCCACCAGTGAGGCCGGGACAGGGAATGAGCAGTTCTTC
NA | NA | TRBJ1-3 | 18 | TRBV5-1 | CASSPDPRQSLSGNTIYF | TGCGCCAGCAGCCCCGATCCCCGACAGTCGCTCTCTGGAAACACCATATATTTT
NA | NA | TRBJ2-1 | 14 | TRBV2 | CASTVVVAPNEQFF | TGTGCCAGCACTGTGGTGGTAGCTCCCAATGAGCAGTTCTTC
many | NA | TRBJ2-6 | 20 | TRBV23-1 | CASSQLKGHRRCSGANVLTF | TGCGCCAGCAGTCAACTCAAAGGGCACCGGCGATGCTCTGGGGCCAACGTCCTGACTTTC
NA | NA | TRBJ1-1 | 16 | TRBV5-1 | CASSLDGAGRNTEAFF | TGCGCCAGCAGCTTGGATGGGGCAGGGAGGAACACTGAAGCTTTCTTT
NA | NA | TRBJ1-6 | 13 | TRBV7-3 | CASSAQGNSPLHF | TGTGCCAGCAGCGCTCAGGGGAATTCACCCCTCCACTTT
NA | NA | TRBJ2-5 | 15 | TRBV5-1 | CASSLAAGPQETQYF | TGCGCCAGCAGCTTGGCCGCGGGGCCCCAAGAGACCCAGTACTTC
few | TRBD2 | TRBJ2-5 | 14 | TRBV7-9 | CASSLREGKETQYF | TGTGCCAGCAGCTTACGGGAGGGGAAAGAGACCCAGTACTTC
few | NA | TRBJ1-1 | 15 | TRBV5-1 | CASSRISRVNTEAFF | TGCGCCAGCAGCCGCATTTCAAGGGTGAACACTGAAGCTTTCTTT
many | NA | TRBJ2-1 | 13 | TRBV12-3/TRBV12-4 | CASSLETPNEQFF | TGTGCCAGCAGTTTGGAGACTCCCAATGAGCAGTTCTTC
few | TRBD2 | TRBJ2-1 | 17 | TRBV7-9 | CASSLVGTSGLYNEQFF | TGTGCCAGCAGCTTAGTCGGGACTAGCGGGCTCTACAATGAGCAGTTCTTC
NA | NA | TRBJ1-3 | 15 | TRBV5-1 | CASSLYSDIGNTIYF | TGCGCCAGCAGCCTTTATTCCGACATCGGAAACACCATATATTTT
NA | NA | TRBJ2-3 | 13 | TRBV30 | CAWSRGGGDTQYF | TGTGCCTGGAGTAGGGGAGGGGGAGATACGCAGTATTTT
few | TRBD1 | TRBJ2-1 | 13 | TRBV20-1 | CSASDGQGIREFF | TGCAGTGCTAGTGACGGACAGGGTATCCGCGAGTTCTTC
NA | NA | TRBJ1-2 | 13 | TRBV6-5 | CASSYSRGYGYTF | TGTGCCAGCAGTTACTCCCGAGGCTATGGCTACACCTTC
NA | NA | TRBJ2-1 | 14 | TRBV9 | CASSVGGRYNEQFF | TGTGCCAGCAGCGTAGGGGGCAGATACAATGAGCAGTTCTTC
NA | TRBD1 | TRBJ1-5 | 17 | TRBV4-1 | CASSQDSLTGGNQPQHF | TGCGCCAGCAGCCAAGACTCCTTAACAGGGGGCAATCAGCCCCAGCATTTT
few | TRBD1 | TRBJ1-2 | 15 | TRBV5-1 | CASSLSTGLNYGYTF | TGCGCCAGCAGCCTATCGACAGGGTTGAACTATGGCTACACCTTC
NA | NA | TRBJ1-1 | 15 | TRBV7-8 | CASSLTQGQNTEAFF | TGTGCCAGCAGCTTGACACAGGGACAGAACACTGAAGCTTTCTTT
few | NA | TRBJ2-5 | 8 | TRBV6-5 | CASIWRDF | TGTGCCAGCATCTGGCGGGACTTC
NA | NA | TRBJ1-5 | 14 | TRBV21-1 | CATFRTGWGQPQHF | TGTGCCACCTTCCGGACAGGGTGGGGTCAGCCCCAGCATTTT
few | NA | TRBJ2-5 | 16 | TRBV5-1 | CASTKTGTGFQETQYF | TGCGCCAGCACAAAAACCGGCACAGGGTTCCAAGAGACCCAGTACTTC
NA | NA | TRBJ2-5 | 15 | TRBV5-1 | CASSLVKGGTETQYF | TGCGCCAGCAGCTTGGTTAAGGGAGGAACGGAGACCCAGTACTTC
few | TRBD1 | TRBJ2-1 | 13 | TRBV6-6 | CASSPGQGSEQFF | TGTGCCAGCAGCCCGGGACAGGGAAGTGAGCAGTTCTTC
NA | TRBD1 | TRBJ1-1 | 16 | TRBV12-3/TRBV12-4 | CASSDRDRDWGTEAFF | TGTGCCAGCAGTGACCGGGACAGGGATTGGGGAACTGAAGCTTTCTTT
few | NA | TRBJ2-6 | 16 | TRBV2 | CASSGAGASGANVLTF | TGTGCCAGCAGTGGGGCCGGGGCCTCTGGGGCCAACGTCCTGACTTTC
NA | NA | TRBJ1-2 | 14 | TRBV24-1 | CATSPHGSGYGYTF | TGTGCCACCAGTCCCCACGGGTCGGGCTATGGCTACACCTTC
NA | TRBD2 | TRBJ2-7 | 16 | TRBV7-9 | CASSFAGTSGIYEQYF | TGTGCCAGCAGCTTCGCCGGGACTAGCGGGATCTACGAGCAGTACTTC